This T cell receptor beta chain was obtained from a study of OX40 agonist ivuxolimab in advanced cancers. Study-wide background: Mean age approximately 59 years, range about 23 to 80; just over 80% male.

The method was immunoSEQ multiplex PCR; TCRdb's version includes in-frame clones alone and lacks a portion of them. The sample lists 60,000 to 80,000 clones, roughly nine tenths occurring once. Regarding the study as a whole: CD4+ and CD8+ T cells in blood underwent clonal expansion by week 6 at 0.1 to 3.0 mg/kg.

Looked up from germline, CDR1 is ENHRY and CDR2 is SYGVKD. This CDR3 is built from 15 residues. V trimming: 5 bases; J trimming: 5 bases; junction bases outside the gene matches: 8. A single count supports this clone. Its antigen remains unknown. This specimen consisted of CD4+ or CD8+ T cells sorted from blood, obtained in a trial of the OX40 agonist ivuxolimab. The TCR originated in an adult with an advanced solid tumor such as melanoma, head and neck, liver or kidney cancer. V is TRBV10-3 and J is TRBJ2-1, with 8 bases matching TRBD2. In nucleotides, the CDR3 is TGTGCCATCAGTCCCCGCGGACTAGCTCACAATGAGCAGTTCTTC. Translation gives CAISPRGLAHNEQFF.